These 23 T cell receptor beta chains were sequenced from one sample in a study of blood T cells in healthy people across ages. With a J-beta primer mix and a sample-barcoded 5' primer, a second PCR ran roughly 7 to 11 cycles. TCRdb itself ran the 5' RACE reads through MiXCR, one entry per CDR3 protein. The table lists about 1.6 million distinct CDR3 sequences, 34% of them singletons. The sequenced sample consisted of blood. These receptor sequences come from a woman aged 25 to 45 in good health.

CDR3 protein: CASSSWGGSADTQYF. The CDR3 DNA follows: TGTGCCAGCAGCTCCTGGGGCGGGAGTGCAGATACGCAGTATTTT. The chain recombines TRBV11-2 with TRBJ2-3; 7 bases line up with TRBD2. V lost 4 bases to trimming and J lost 4 bases; unmatched junction nucleotides: 8. Germline CDR1 reads SGHAT; CDR2 reads FQNNGV. The CDR3 consists of 15 residues. Looking up the rest from reference TRBV11-2 and TRBJ2-3 gives the full variable domain: EAGVAQSPRYKIIEKRQSVAFWCNPISGHATLYWYQQILGQGPKLLIQFQNNGVVDDSQLPKDRFSAERLKGVDSTLKIQPAKLEDSAVYLCASSSWGGSADTQYFGPGTRLTVL.

This clonotype showed up just a few times. The chain links TRBV29-1 to TRBJ1-2; possibly TRBD1 for D (6 bases). CDR1 is SQVTM, CDR2 ANQGSEA, per germline. The CDR3 is made up of 14 amino acids. V gave up 0 bases and J gave up 8 bases, with 16 bases separating them. The CDR3 region has the DNA TGCAGCGTTGAAGATCCGGAAGGGGGAGGGGGCTACACCTTC. Its protein product is CSVEDPEGGGGYTF.

The chain carries TRBV12-3 or TRBV12-4 and TRBJ2-5; D call uncertain. The V and J ends lost 8 bases and 5 bases respectively, with 18 bases between them. The CDR3 contains 14 residues. The CDR3 loop is CASARLQVSETQYF. The CDR3 DNA reads as TGTGCCAGCGCACGCCTTCAGGTATCGGAGACCCAGTACTTC.

The CDR3 DNA reads as TGCAGTGCTAGAGAGGGGGGGCGGGGACCCGTGAATACGCAGTATTTT. The encoded protein is CSAREGGRGPVNTQYF. The chain uses TRBV20-1 and TRBJ2-3; a possible D gene is TRBD2 (7 bases). Trimming left V 0 bases short and J 7 bases short, with 20 bases between. The CDR3 runs to 16 residues. The germline V gene has CDR1 DFQATT and CDR2 SNEGSKA (reference sequence).

The chain is built from TRBV7-9 and TRBJ1-6; TRBD1 matches 7 bases. The germline V gene encodes CDR1 SEHNR and CDR2 FQNEAQ (reference sequence). V was pared by 5 bases and J by 10 bases, with 11 bases of the junction left unmatched. The CDR3 sequence is 15 residues long. CDR3 sequence: CASSQETGLKSPLHF. CDR3 bases: TGTGCCAGCAGCCAAGAGACAGGGTTGAAATCACCCCTCCACTTT.

Notes on this clonotype: Because the CDR3's place on the DNA is in doubt, the DNA is left out and the CDR3 is given as listed by TCRdb. The chain uses TRBV21-1 and TRBJ1-2; the DNA was not used to check the table's D call, TRBD1. TRBV21-1 is recorded as a pseudogene. The length of the CDR3 is 16 amino acids, counting both ends. The CDR3 spells CASRVAQGSNNYGYTF.

This clonotype appeared a few times. The chain joins TRBV20-1 to TRBJ2-1, with no clear D. The germline V gene encodes CDR1 DFQATT and CDR2 SNEGSKA (reference sequence). The CDR3 sequence is 14 residues long. V was trimmed by 3 bases and J by 4 bases, leaving 13 bases between them. In DNA, the CDR3 is TGCAGTGCTAGGCTAGGGCCCATATACAATGAGCAGTTCTTC. Translated, it gives CSARLGPIYNEQFF.

With regard to this clonotype: A much larger clonotype is one base distant, so this may be a read error. The chain employs TRBV10-3 and TRBJ1-5; TRBD1 might be the D (5 bases). V shed 5 bases and J shed 2 bases, with 10 bases lying between them. Germline lookup yields CDR1 ENHRY and CDR2 SYGVKD. The CDR3 runs 14 residues. The CDR3 DNA follows: TGTGCCATCAGTACCCAGGGTGGCAATCAGCCCCAGCATTTT. Amino acid sequence: CAISTQGGNQPQHF.

This clonotype was counted only a few times. This chain uses TRBV7-9 with TRBJ1-2, with a tentative D call TRBD1 (5 bases). V dropped 5 bases and J dropped 3 bases, with 10 bases sitting between them. Germline values: CDR1 SEHNR, CDR2 FQNEAQ (reference sequence). The CDR3 totals 13 residues. CDR3 sequence: CASSRGGYYGYTF. The CDR3 DNA reads TGTGCCAGCAGCCGTGGGGGTTACTATGGCTACACCTTC. The full variable domain, rest sourced from reference TRBV7-9 and TRBJ1-2, is DTGVSQNPRHKITKRGQNVTFRCDPISEHNRLYWYRQTLGQGPEFLTYFQNEAQLEKSRLLSDRFSAERPKGSFSTLEIQRTEQGDSAMYLCASSRGGYYGYTFGSGTRLTVV.

This chain links TRBV29-1 with TRBJ2-1; 8 nucleotides match TRBD2. V was pared by 7 bases and J by 4 bases, with 9 bases of the junction left unmatched. Per germline, CDR1 SQVTM and CDR2 ANQGSEA. The CDR3 spans 14 residues. The CDR3 region has the DNA TGCAGCGCCTCCCCAGCGGGGGTTTACAATGAGCAGTTCTTC. Its protein product is CSASPAGVYNEQFF.

This clonotype was recorded at least ten times. This rearrangement joins TRBV29-1 to TRBJ2-1; 8 bases agree with TRBD2. The CDR3 runs to 15 residues. V dropped 4 bases and J dropped 2; count of bases not matched to a gene: 7. Germline V gene lookup returns CDR1 SQVTM and CDR2 ANQGSEA. The CDR3: CSVVSGRRTYNEQFF. The CDR3 DNA reads as TGCAGCGTTGTCAGCGGGAGAAGGACCTACAATGAGCAGTTCTTC.

The table lists this clonotype with many counts. The rearrangement uses TRBV5-1 and TRBJ2-1; D uncertain. Germline V gene data show CDR1 as SGHRS and CDR2 as YFSETQ. Trimming shortened V by 2 bases and J by 5 bases, and 8 bases separated the two germline ends. This CDR3 is built from 13 residues. The CDR3 region is CASSFPIDNEQFF. The CDR3 DNA reads TGCGCCAGCAGCTTTCCCATAGACAATGAGCAGTTCTTC. The variable domain in full, completed from reference TRBV5-1 and TRBJ2-1, reads KAGVTQTPRYLIKTRGQQVTLSCSPISGHRSVSWYQQTPGQGLQFLFEYFSETQRNKGNFPGRFSGRQFSNSRSEMNVSTLELGDSALYLCASSFPIDNEQFFGPGTRLTVL.

V and J are TRBV4-2 and TRBJ2-1, with a tentative D call TRBD1 (5 bases). Per germline, CDR1 LGHNA and CDR2 YNFKEQ. The CDR3 length is 14 residues. Deletions cut 1 base from V and 8 bases from J, with 12 bases between. Written as DNA, the CDR3 is TGTGCCAGCAGCCAAGGACAGAATGAGTATGAGCAGTTCTTC. The encoded protein is CASSQGQNEYEQFF.

V gene TRBV18 combines with J gene TRBJ1-1, with D possibly TRBD1 on 5 matching bases. The length of the CDR3 is 13 residues. The V gene lost 6 bases and the J gene lost 4 bases, with 12 bases spanning the gap. Germline values: CDR1 KGHSH, CDR2 LQKENI. This CDR3 reads CASSPGGITEAFF. The CDR3 region has the DNA TGTGCCAGCTCCCCCGGGGGGATCACTGAAGCTTTCTTT.

This clonotype was detected only a few times. This chain uses TRBV4-1 with TRBJ1-1; D gene uncertain. Germline CDR1 MGHRA, CDR2 YSYEKL. The CDR3 spans 16 residues. The V end was cut by 4 bases, the J end by 5 bases, with 20 bases between. The CDR3 DNA sequence: TGCGCCAGCAGCCGAGGTTCGGTGGGGTCTGGTACTGAAGCTTTCTTT. This translates into CASSRGSVGSGTEAFF.

The CDR3 spells CASSGTGGRGGETQYF. The CDR3 DNA reads TGTGCCAGCAGTGGGACGGGAGGCAGGGGCGGAGAGACCCAGTACTTC. This chain links TRBV2 with TRBJ2-5; a possible D gene is TRBD2 (7 bases). The germline V and J ends were trimmed by 4 bases and 4 bases, with 19 bases remaining between them. The germline gives CDR1 SNHLY, CDR2 FYNNEI. The CDR3 covers 16 residues. Filled out from reference TRBV2 and TRBJ2-5, the complete variable domain reads EPEVTQTPSHQVTQMGQEVILRCVPISNHLYFYWYRQILGQKVEFLVSFYNNEISEKSEIFDDQFSVERPDGSNFTLKIRSTKLEDSAMYFCASSGTGGRGGETQYFGPGTRLLVL.

Notes on this clonotype: The junction does not match germline at one end; this may be a read error. V usage is TRBV5-1 and J usage is TRBJ2-5; possibly TRBD1 for D (7 bases). Looked up from germline, CDR1 is SGHRS and CDR2 is YFSETQ. This CDR3 region has 13 residues. In DNA, the CDR3 is TGCGCCAGCAGCCAGGGGGGAGGAGAGACCCGGTACTTC. Translating gives CASSQGGGETRYF.

This clonotype has more than one count but fewer than ten. This chain uses TRBV11-2 with TRBJ1-2; no clear D gene. The CDR3 has 13 amino acids. Trimming removed 5 bases from V and 5 bases from J, with 12 bases in between. CDR1 and CDR2 from the germline V gene are SGHAT and FQNNGV. CDR3 amino acids: CASSPLNWYGYTF. The CDR3 region has the DNA TGTGCCAGCAGCCCCCTTAATTGGTATGGCTACACCTTC.

This clonotype was observed a handful of times. The V gene is TRBV5-1, the J gene TRBJ1-2; D remains unclear. The germline CDR1 and CDR2 sequences are SGHRS and YFSETQ. The CDR3 is 14 amino acids. V lost 4 bases and J lost 8, with 18 bases in between. The CDR3 region is CASSPGRGNDGYTF. The DNA for the CDR3 is TGCGCCAGCAGCCCCGGACGGGGTAACGACGGCTACACCTTC.

This clonotype was seen only a few times. The chain couples TRBV20-1 to TRBJ2-7, with D tentatively TRBD2 (5 bases). Between the trimmed V and J ends, which lost 6 bases and 0 bases, there was a span of 15 bases. CDR3 size: 14 residues. From germline, CDR1 is DFQATT and CDR2 SNEGSKA (reference sequence). DNA of the CDR3: TGCAGTGCCGCCCGGACTGGGCGCTCCTACGAGCAGTACTTC. This codes for CSAARTGRSYEQYF.

This clonotype was picked up a small number of times. The chain carries TRBV24-1 and TRBJ2-3; a weak D match, TRBD1 (6 bases). V dropped 4 bases and J dropped 4 bases, with 11 bases sitting between them. CDR1 is KGHDR, CDR2 SFDVKD, per germline. The length of the CDR3 is 14 residues. CDR3: CATSDPGDPDTQYF. The DNA of the CDR3 is TGTGCCACCAGTGACCCAGGGGACCCAGATACGCAGTATTTT.

V and J are TRBV6-1 and TRBJ1-5, with no clear D. The germline V gene has CDR1 MNHNS and CDR2 SASEGT. Trimming took off 2 bases at V and 6 bases at J, with 8 bases between the two ends. This CDR3 spans 13 amino acids. The CDR3 region is CASSEIAGQPQHF. CDR3 nucleotide sequence: TGTGCCAGCAGTGAAATAGCCGGTCAGCCCCAGCATTTT.

Concerning this clonotype itself: Since a much larger clone is just one base distant, this may be a read error. The rearrangement uses TRBV27 and TRBJ1-2; 7 bases are shared with TRBD1. The CDR3 consists of 11 residues. Germline CDR1 and CDR2: MNHEY and SMNVEV (reference sequence). CDR3 nucleotides: TGTGTCAGCGGGACAGATTATGGCTACACCTTC. As protein: CVSGTDYGYTF.